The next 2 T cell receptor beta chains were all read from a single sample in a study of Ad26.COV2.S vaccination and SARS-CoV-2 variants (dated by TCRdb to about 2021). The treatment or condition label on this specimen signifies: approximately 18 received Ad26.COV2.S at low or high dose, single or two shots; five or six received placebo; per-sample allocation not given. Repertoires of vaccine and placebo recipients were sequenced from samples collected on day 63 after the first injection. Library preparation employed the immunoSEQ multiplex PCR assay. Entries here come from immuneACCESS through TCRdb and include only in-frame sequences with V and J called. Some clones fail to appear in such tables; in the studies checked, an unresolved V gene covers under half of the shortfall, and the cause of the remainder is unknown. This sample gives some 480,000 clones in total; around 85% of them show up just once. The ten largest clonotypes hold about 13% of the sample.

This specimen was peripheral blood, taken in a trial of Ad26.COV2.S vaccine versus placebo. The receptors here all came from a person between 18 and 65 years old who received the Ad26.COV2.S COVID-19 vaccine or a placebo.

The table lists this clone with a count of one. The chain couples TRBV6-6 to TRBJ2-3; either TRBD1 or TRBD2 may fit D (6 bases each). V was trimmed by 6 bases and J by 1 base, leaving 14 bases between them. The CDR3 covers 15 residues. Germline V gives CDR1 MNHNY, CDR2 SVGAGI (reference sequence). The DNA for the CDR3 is TGTGCCAGCAGGTTACTCGGGGGCGGCACAGATACGCAGTATTTT. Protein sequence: CASRLLGGGTDTQYF.

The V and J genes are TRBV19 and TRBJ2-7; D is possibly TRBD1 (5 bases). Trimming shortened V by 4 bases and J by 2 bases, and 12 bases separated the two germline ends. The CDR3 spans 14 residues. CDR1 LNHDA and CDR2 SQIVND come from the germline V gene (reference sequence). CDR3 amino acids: CASSTRGRTYEQYF. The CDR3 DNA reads TGTGCCAGTAGTACAAGGGGTCGGACCTACGAGCAGTACTTC.